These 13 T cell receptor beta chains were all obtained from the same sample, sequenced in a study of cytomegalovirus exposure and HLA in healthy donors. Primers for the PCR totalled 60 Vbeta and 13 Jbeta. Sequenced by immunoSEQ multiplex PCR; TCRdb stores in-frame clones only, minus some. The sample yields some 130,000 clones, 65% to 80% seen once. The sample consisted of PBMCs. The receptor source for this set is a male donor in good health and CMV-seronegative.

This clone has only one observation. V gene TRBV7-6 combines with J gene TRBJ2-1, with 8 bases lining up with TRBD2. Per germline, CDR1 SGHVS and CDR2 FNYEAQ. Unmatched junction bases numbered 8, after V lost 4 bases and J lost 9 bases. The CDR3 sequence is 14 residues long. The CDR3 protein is CASSSPGLAGEQFF. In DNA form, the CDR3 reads TGTGCCAGCAGCTCCCCCGGGCTAGCGGGTGAGCAGTTCTTC.

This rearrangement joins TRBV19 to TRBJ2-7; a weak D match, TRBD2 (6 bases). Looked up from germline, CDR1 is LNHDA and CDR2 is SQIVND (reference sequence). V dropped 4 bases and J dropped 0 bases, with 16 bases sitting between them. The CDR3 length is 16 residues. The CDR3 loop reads CASSKKPGLSSYEQYF. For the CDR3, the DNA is TGTGCCAGTAGTAAAAAACCGGGACTGAGCTCCTACGAGCAGTACTTC.

CDR3 nucleotide sequence: TGTGCCAGCAGCCCCCCAGCGCAGATGGAGCAGTTCTTC. Translating it yields CASSPPAQMEQFF. This sequence joins TRBV7-3 and TRBJ2-1; D gene uncertain. CDR1 and CDR2 (germline): SGHTA, FQGTGA. Trimming stripped 5 bases from V and 10 bases from J, with 15 bases between. This CDR3 is built from 13 residues.

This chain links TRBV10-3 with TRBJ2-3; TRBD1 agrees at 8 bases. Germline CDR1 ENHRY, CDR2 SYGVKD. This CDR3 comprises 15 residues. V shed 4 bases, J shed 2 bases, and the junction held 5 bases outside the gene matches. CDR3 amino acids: CAISGGQVTTDTQYF. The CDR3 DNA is TGTGCCATCAGTGGGGGACAGGTAACCACAGATACGCAGTATTTT.

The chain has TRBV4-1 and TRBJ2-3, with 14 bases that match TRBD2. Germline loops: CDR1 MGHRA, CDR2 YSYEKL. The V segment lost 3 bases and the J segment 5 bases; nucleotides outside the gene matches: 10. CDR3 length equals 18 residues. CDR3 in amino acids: CASSQEAGTSGRGDTQYF. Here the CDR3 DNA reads TGCGCCAGCAGCCAGGAGGCCGGGACTAGCGGGAGAGGAGATACGCAGTATTTT.

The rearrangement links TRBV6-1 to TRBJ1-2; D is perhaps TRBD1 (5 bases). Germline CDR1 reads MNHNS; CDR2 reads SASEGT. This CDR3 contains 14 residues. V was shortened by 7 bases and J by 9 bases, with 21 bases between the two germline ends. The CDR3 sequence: CASTSPGLIYRYTF. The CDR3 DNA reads TGTGCCAGCACTTCTCCGGGACTCATATATCGCTACACCTTC.

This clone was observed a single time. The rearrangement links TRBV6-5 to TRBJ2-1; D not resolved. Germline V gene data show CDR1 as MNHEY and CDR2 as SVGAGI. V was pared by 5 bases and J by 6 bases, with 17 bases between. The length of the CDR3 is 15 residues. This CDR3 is CASSPSRLGPNEQFF. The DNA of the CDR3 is TGTGCCAGCAGTCCCTCTAGGCTAGGCCCCAATGAGCAGTTCTTC.

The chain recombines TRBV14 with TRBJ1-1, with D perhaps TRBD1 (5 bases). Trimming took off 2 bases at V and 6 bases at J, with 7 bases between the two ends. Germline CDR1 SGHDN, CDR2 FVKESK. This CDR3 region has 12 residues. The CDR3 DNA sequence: TGTGCCAGCAGCCAATCGGGGGCTGAAGCTTTCTTT. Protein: CASSQSGAEAFF. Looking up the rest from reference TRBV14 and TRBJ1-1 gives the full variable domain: EAGVTQFPSHSVIEKGQTVTLRCDPISGHDNLYWYRRVMGKEIKFLLHFVKESKQDESGMPNNRFLAERTGGTYSTLKVQPAELEDSGVYFCASSQSGAEAFFGQGTRLTVV.

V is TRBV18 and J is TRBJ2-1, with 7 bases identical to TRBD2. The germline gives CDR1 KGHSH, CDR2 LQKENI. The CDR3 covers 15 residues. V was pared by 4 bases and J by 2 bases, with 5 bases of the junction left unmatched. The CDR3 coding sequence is TGTGCCAGCTCACTAAGCGGGGCGACCTACAATGAGCAGTTCTTC. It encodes CASSLSGATYNEQFF.

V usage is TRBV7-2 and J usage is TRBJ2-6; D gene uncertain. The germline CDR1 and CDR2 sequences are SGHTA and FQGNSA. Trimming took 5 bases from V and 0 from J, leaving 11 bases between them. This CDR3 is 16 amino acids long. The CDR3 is CASSAGVYSGANVLTF. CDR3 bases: TGTGCCAGCAGCGCAGGCGTTTACTCTGGGGCCAACGTCCTGACTTTC.

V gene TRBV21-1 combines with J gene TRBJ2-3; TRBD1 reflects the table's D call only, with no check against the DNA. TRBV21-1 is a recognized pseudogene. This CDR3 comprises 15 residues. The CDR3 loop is CASSPPGQGEDTQYF. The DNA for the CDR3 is TGTGCCAGCAGCCCCCCGGGACAGGGAGAAGATACGCAGTATTTT.

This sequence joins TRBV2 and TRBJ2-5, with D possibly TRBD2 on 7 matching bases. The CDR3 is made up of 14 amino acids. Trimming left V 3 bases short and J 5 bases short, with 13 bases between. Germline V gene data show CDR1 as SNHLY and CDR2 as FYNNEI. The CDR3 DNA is TGTGCCAGCAGTGAGGGGGGGCCCCGGGAGACCCAGTACTTC. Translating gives CASSEGGPRETQYF.

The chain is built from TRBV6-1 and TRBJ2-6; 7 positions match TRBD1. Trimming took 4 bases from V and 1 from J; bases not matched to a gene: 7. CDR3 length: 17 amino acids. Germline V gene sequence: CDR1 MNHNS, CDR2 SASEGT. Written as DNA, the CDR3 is TGTGCCAGCAGTGCCGACAGGGAACTGTCTGGGGCCAACGTCCTGACTTTC. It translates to CASSADRELSGANVLTF.